This T cell receptor (beta chain) is drawn from a study of blood T cell repertoires in COVID-19 (dated by TCRdb to 2018 to 2020). Background for the entire study: The collaborator samples originated in the United States, Italy and Spain and spanned the acute and convalescent phases of COVID-19. Where available, HLA class I and class II types were obtained from metadata supplied by the sample provider rather than from assay-based typing. The samples were drawn from two sources: the first 160 participants of the ongoing ImmuneRACE study, and 1,000 to 1,500 subjects contributed by 6 global collaborators. The repertoires were made available in a free public database intended to serve as a resource for research on the immune response to SARS-CoV-2. The material from the prospective study consisted of cDNA or gDNA derived from T cells, B-cell-depleted T cells, or PBMCs. Subjects who had been exposed to COVID-19, were actively infected with it, or had recovered from it provided the deeply sampled blood TCRbeta repertoires that made up the dataset. A de-identified subject ID, COVID-19 status, age in years and sex were almost always included in the sample metadata.

Samples from volunteer blood donors who had recovered from COVID-19 were contributed by a second Seattle source. Collaborating institutions collected whole blood in K2EDTA tubes following their own protocols. For TCRbeta analysis, collaborators shipped samples as frozen whole blood, isolated PBMCs, or DNA extracted from either of those sample types. TCRbeta CDR3 regions were amplified from genomic DNA by means of the immunoSEQ Assay, a bias-controlled multiplex PCR. Concerning the study's data processing: The number of nucleated cells in each sample was estimated from the amplification of reference gene primers within the assay. To quantify the absolute abundance of each unique TCRbeta CDR3 rearrangement, sequence reads were collapsed and filtered. Productive Simpson clonality was computed per sample as the square root of Simpson's diversity index over productive rearrangements. TCRdb took this table from immuneACCESS and kept in-frame rearrangements with V and J called. Such tables lack part of the clones; where checked against another copy, unresolved V genes explain under half of the gap, and the rest is unexplained. That table furnishes V, J and clone size, whereas the DNA furnished D and trimming. The sample data list roughly 280,000 clones, and roughly 87% of these were observed just once. The ten largest make up 2.2% of the sample.

Counted from cysteine to phenylalanine, this CDR3 has 15 amino acids. The read is trimmed to its CDR3 DNA, 45 bases read in frame from base 1. The germline V gene (reference sequence) supplies CDR1 SGHNT and CDR2 YYREEE. V is pruned by 2 bases and J by 10 bases, leaving 13 bases of the junction without a gene match. General conclusions and limits of the study: Clinical and demographic metadata were provided uncurated, with the amount varying by source and participant.

Only one count was recorded for this clone. No cognate antigen has been identified for it. The input lacks base qualities; no much larger clone sits a single base away. The TCR sequence derives from a woman aged 45 to 65 who had recovered from COVID-19. The rearranged segments are TRBV5-4 and TRBJ1-1, with 8 bases matching TRBD1. What was sequenced was peripheral blood. The nucleotides read TGTGCCAGCAGCTTAGCAGGGGGCGCCGGGTTTCGAGCTTTCTTT. Translated, it gives CASSLAGGAGFRAFF.